One and the same sample provided the 23 T cell receptor beta chains below, sequenced in a study of blood T cell repertoires in COVID-19. Using immunoSEQ multiplex PCR, the repertoire was profiled, and TCRdb retains in-frame clones only, with some absent. This sample has 300,000 to 350,000 clones; about 91% occur once, and the top ten carry approximately 1.6%. Material: peripheral blood. The receptors here all came from a woman younger than 45 with COVID-19, enrolled during active disease.

The chain carries TRBV10-1 and TRBJ2-3; unclear D gene. V was cut by 5 bases and J by 5 bases, with 5 bases left in between. This CDR3 is built from 11 residues. Germline loops: CDR1 WNHNN, CDR2 SYGVQD (reference sequence). Written as DNA, the CDR3 is TGCGCCAGCAGTCGCAGAGATACGCAGTATTTT. Translated: CASSRRDTQYF.

J is TRBJ2-7 and V is TRBV3-1 (or the pseudogene TRBV3-2), with D possibly being TRBD1 (6 bases). Germline loops: CDR1 LGHDT, CDR2 YNNKEL (reference sequence). V gave up 0 bases and J gave up 4 bases, with 10 bases separating them. CDR3 length equals 14 residues. The CDR3: CASSQEQGRYEQYF. CDR3 nucleotide sequence: TGTGCCAGCAGCCAAGAACAGGGAAGGTACGAGCAGTACTTC.

This clone was found a few times. CDR3 region: CASSIDLSTVRYSGNTIYF. CDR3 bases: TGTGCCAGTAGTATAGATCTATCGACAGTCCGTTACTCTGGAAACACCATATATTTT. This chain connects TRBV19 to TRBJ1-3; weak D call: TRBD1 (5 bases). The CDR3 length is 19 residues. Trimming removed 0 bases at V and 0 bases at J, with 18 bases between. Germline assignment: CDR1 LNHDA and CDR2 SQIVND (reference sequence).

The chain links TRBV7-8 to TRBJ2-1; tentative D call: TRBD2 (7 bases). Between the trimmed V and J ends, which lost 5 bases and 2 bases, there was a span of 16 bases. There are 16 residues in the CDR3. Germline CDR1 and CDR2: SGHVS and FQNEAQ. The CDR3 DNA reads TGTGCCAGCAGCGGAGAGGGGGGAGGGGCCTACAATGAGCAGTTCTTC. This translates into CASSGEGGGAYNEQFF.

The chain links TRBV18 to TRBJ2-5; 8 nucleotides align to TRBD1. CDR3 size: 13 residues. Per the germline V gene, CDR1 is KGHSH and CDR2 is LQKENI. Losses at the gene ends were 5 bases for V and 3 bases for J; bases not matched to a gene: 2. DNA for the CDR3: TGTGCCAGCTCAGCGGACAGGGAAGAGACCCAGTACTTC. This sequence encodes CASSADREETQYF.

In this sample, this clone turned up once. The CDR3 region has the DNA TGCAGCGCGGTCCACAGGGGAATGAACACTGAAGCTTTCTTT. This sequence encodes CSAVHRGMNTEAFF. The rearrangement joins TRBV29-1 to TRBJ1-1; the match to TRBD1 covers 7 bases. Trimming removed 7 bases from V and 0 bases from J; junction bases left unmatched: 8. Looked up from germline, CDR1 is SQVTM and CDR2 is ANQGSEA. This CDR3 contains 14 residues.

The chain joins TRBV5-4 to TRBJ2-5; 8 nucleotides agree with TRBD2. Germline V CDR1 and CDR2: SGHNT, YYREEE (reference sequence). V gave up 0 bases and J gave up 4 bases; unmatched junction bases: 8. The CDR3 is 16 amino acids. CDR3 region: CASSLAGGGFSETQYF. CDR3 nucleotides: TGTGCCAGCAGCTTGGCGGGCGGGGGGTTTTCAGAGACCCAGTACTTC.

The rearrangement links TRBV18 to TRBJ2-7; 8 bases line up with TRBD2. Per germline, CDR1 KGHSH and CDR2 LQKENI. After removal of 1 base from V and 6 bases from J, the junction contained 5 bases not matched to a gene. This CDR3 is built from 14 residues. CDR3 protein: CASSPLETSAEQYV. The CDR3 bases are TGTGCCAGCTCACCACTGGAGACTAGCGCCGAGCAGTACGTC.

This chain connects TRBV6-5 to TRBJ1-1; D is unclear. The germline V gene encodes CDR1 MNHEY and CDR2 SVGAGI. V was clipped by 6 bases and J by 5 bases, with 19 bases between them. This CDR3 is built from 15 residues. The CDR3: CASSRPRFEATEAFF. The CDR3 region has the DNA TGTGCCAGCAGCCGACCCCGTTTCGAGGCGACTGAAGCTTTCTTT.

V usage is TRBV11-3 and J usage is TRBJ1-1; weak D call: TRBD1 (6 bases). Germline V gene sequence: CDR1 SGHNT, CDR2 YENEEA. The CDR3 totals 15 residues. With 1 base removed from V and 5 bases from J, the gap between germline ends came to 14 bases. The chain's CDR3 is CASSLGAQGGTEAFF. In nucleotides, the CDR3 is TGTGCCAGCAGCTTAGGAGCACAGGGCGGGACTGAAGCTTTCTTT. The variable domain in full, with the rest retrieved from reference TRBV11-3 and TRBJ1-1, is EAGVVQSPRYKIIEKKQPVAFWCNPISGHNTLYWYLQNLGQGPELLIRYENEEAVDDSQLPKDRFSAERLKGVDSTLKIQPAELGDSAVYLCASSLGAQGGTEAFFGQGTRLTVV.

The CDR3 protein is CASRPGGNTGELFF. For the CDR3, the DNA is TGTGCCAGCAGACCCGGGGGGAACACCGGGGAGCTGTTTTTT. The chain recombines TRBV2 with TRBJ2-2, with a weak D call TRBD2 (6 bases). Trimming removed 6 bases from V and 1 base from J, with 9 bases in between. The CDR3 spans 14 residues. CDR1 is SNHLY, CDR2 FYNNEI, per germline.

This clone was detected a few times. The genes are TRBV27 and TRBJ1-4; TRBD1 agrees at 8 bases. V lost 2 bases, J lost 5 bases, and 1 base stayed unmatched. The CDR3 has 14 amino acids. Looked up from germline, CDR1 is MNHEY and CDR2 is SMNVEV (reference sequence). CDR3 coding DNA: TGTGCCAGCAGTTTACGACAGGGGAATGAAAAACTGTTTTTT. The encoded protein is CASSLRQGNEKLFF.

The genes are TRBV19 and TRBJ1-2; 7 positions match TRBD1. From germline, CDR1 is LNHDA and CDR2 SQIVND (reference sequence). There are 17 residues in the CDR3. V lost 0 bases, J lost 4 bases, and 11 bases stayed unmatched. The CDR3: CASSIDHGTVRPYGYTF. DNA of the CDR3: TGTGCCAGTAGTATAGATCACGGGACAGTCCGCCCCTATGGCTACACCTTC. The entire variable domain, with the rest obtained from reference TRBV19 and TRBJ1-2, is as follows: DGGITQSPKYLFRKEGQNVTLSCEQNLNHDAMYWYRQDPGQGLRLIYYSQIVNDFQKGDIAEGYSVSREKKESFPLTVTSAQKNPTAFYLCASSIDHGTVRPYGYTFGSGTRLTVV.

Regarding this clone: The DNA is omitted, as the CDR3 cannot be located on it reliably, and the CDR3 follows TCRdb's listing. The J gene is TRBJ1-5, the V gene TRBV6-6. Looked up from germline, CDR1 is MNHNY and CDR2 is SVGAGI (reference sequence). The CDR3 has 16 residues if both end residues are counted. The CDR3 spells CASRTSVRGTEQPQHF.

V and J are TRBV30 and TRBJ1-2; possibly TRBD1 for D (5 bases). This CDR3 is built from 13 residues. V shed 2 bases and J shed 4 bases, with 11 bases lying between them. CDR1 is GTSNPN, CDR2 SVGIG, per germline (reference sequence). The DNA for the CDR3 is TGTGCCTGGAGTAACCAGGGAAGCTATGGCTACACCTTC. This codes for CAWSNQGSYGYTF.

The rearrangement links TRBV7-9 to TRBJ2-2; no definite D call. Germline V gene data show CDR1 as SEHNR and CDR2 as FQNEAQ (reference sequence). Between the trimmed V and J ends, which lost 2 bases and 2 bases, there was a span of 6 bases. The CDR3 extends over 14 amino acids. The CDR3: CASSLTDNTGELFF. Here the CDR3 DNA reads TGTGCCAGCAGCTTAACTGATAACACCGGGGAGCTGTTTTTT.

The CDR3 DNA reads TGCAGCGTTCAGCAGGGGAATAGCAATCAGCCCCAGCATTTT. Protein product: CSVQQGNSNQPQHF. The chain carries TRBV29-1 and TRBJ1-5; D perhaps matches TRBD1 (6 bases). Trimming stripped 5 bases from V and 0 bases from J, with 11 bases between. The CDR3 is 14 residues long. From germline, CDR1 is SQVTM and CDR2 ANQGSEA.

J is TRBJ1-3 and V is TRBV11-3; no clear D gene. The CDR3 consists of 14 residues. Per germline, CDR1 SGHNT and CDR2 YENEEA. With 3 bases removed from V and 3 bases from J, the gap between germline ends came to 9 bases. CDR3 in DNA: TGTGCCAGCAGCTTGGAGGTGATTGGAAACACCATATATTTT. Residues: CASSLEVIGNTIYF.

The rearrangement joins TRBV11-2 to TRBJ2-6, with D hard to call. V lost 8 bases and J lost 4, with 9 bases in between. Germline CDR1 SGHAT, CDR2 FQNNGV. This CDR3 comprises 13 residues. The CDR3 bases are TGTGCCAGCGACAAATCGGGGGCCAACGTCCTGACTTTC. It translates to CASDKSGANVLTF.

The chain employs TRBV5-1 and TRBJ1-1, with D tentatively TRBD1 (5 bases). With 0 bases removed from V and 3 bases from J, the gap between germline ends came to 12 bases. This CDR3 is 15 amino acids long. In germline, CDR1 is SGHRS, CDR2 YFSETQ. CDR3 region: CASSLGGAWDTEAFF. CDR3 DNA sequence: TGCGCCAGCAGCTTGGGTGGGGCTTGGGACACTGAAGCTTTCTTT.

The chain couples TRBV6-2 or TRBV6-3 to TRBJ2-3; the D gene is possibly TRBD2 (7 bases). The germline V and J ends were trimmed by 2 bases and 4 bases, with 13 bases remaining between them. CDR3 length: 15 residues. Germline V gene data show CDR1 as MNHEY and CDR2 as SVGEGT. CDR3 residues: CASSYGRGLSDTQYF. CDR3 in DNA: TGTGCCAGCAGTTACGGGCGGGGGCTGTCAGATACGCAGTATTTT.

This clone was counted only a few times. DNA of the CDR3: TGTGCCACACAGGGTACTAACGAAAAACTGTTTTTT. Translated, it gives CATQGTNEKLFF. The rearrangement uses TRBV21-1 and TRBJ1-4; the table names TRBD1, a call not compared with the DNA. TRBV21-1 is a pseudogene segment. CDR3 size: 12 residues.

The CDR3 coding sequence is TGTGCCAGCGGACTAGCGGGCTTCCAGGGGGAGCTGTTTTTT. This encodes CASGLAGFQGELFF. The V and J genes are TRBV3-1 (or the pseudogene TRBV3-2) and TRBJ2-2; 11 bases line up with TRBD2. CDR1 LGHDT and CDR2 YNNKEL come from the germline V gene (reference sequence). CDR3 length equals 14 residues. V was pared by 8 bases and J by 8 bases, with 7 bases of the junction left unmatched.